This T cell receptor (beta chain) was sequenced during a study of CD8+ T cells in alopecia areata. Looking at the study overall: Each of the treated patients was given oral tofacitinib, 5 to 10 mg twice daily, for moderate-to-severe alopecia areata. Treated patients received severity scores based on the percentage of scalp area affected.

For this clone: The antigen is not known.

The treatment here: oral pan-JAK inhibitor, 5-10 mg twice daily. Study results and limitations: Scalp clonality, together with expanded CD8+ clones among the top 100, fell significantly with tofacitinib. During tofacitinib treatment, many expanded lesional clones remained in scalp and blood.

CDR1 MNHEY and CDR2 SMNVEV come from the germline V gene (reference sequence). J was trimmed by 3 bases and V by 4 bases; bases with no gene match: 5. The CDR3 is 14 amino acids. Extraction and reverse transcription of RNA yielded cDNA as the sequencing template. The table came from immunoSEQ multiplex PCR; TCRdb's copy has only in-frame clones and leaves some out. The data contain about 200,000 clones, 58% of them seen just once; the ten biggest clones take up about 5%. V usage is TRBV27 and J usage is TRBJ2-5; 7 positions match TRBD1. The TCR was taken from a human donor with alopecia areata. The sample in question was CD4+ T cells sorted from blood, obtained at week 24, from a patient treated with tofacitinib. DNA for the CDR3: TGTGCCAGCAGTTCTTACAGGGGAGAAGAGACCCAGTACTTC. This encodes CASSSYRGEETQYF.